The 32 T cell receptor beta chains given below trace back to one sample, sequenced in a study of blood T cell repertoires in COVID-19. Repertoires were generated with immunoSEQ multiplex PCR, while TCRdb's copy carries only in-frame clones and drops some. This table has more than 200,000 clones, approximately 81% appearing once. Sequenced sample: peripheral blood. All receptors come from an elderly woman with acute or convalescent COVID-19.

This clone is a singleton in its sample. The J gene is TRBJ1-4, the V gene TRBV27; D is perhaps TRBD1 (5 bases). Deletions cut 2 bases from V and 7 bases from J, with 14 bases between. The CDR3 has 15 amino acids. Per the germline V gene, CDR1 is MNHEY and CDR2 is SMNVEV (reference sequence). The CDR3 coding sequence is TGTGCCAGCAGTTTAATTGGGGGGGACGGTGAAAAACTGTTTTTT. Amino acids: CASSLIGGDGEKLFF.

V gene TRBV7-9 combines with J gene TRBJ2-7; 12 nucleotides agree with TRBD2. The CDR3 runs to 18 residues. The V segment lost 4 bases and the J segment 2 bases; nucleotides outside the gene matches: 12. Germline-derived CDR1 and CDR2 are SEHNR and FQNEAQ (reference sequence). The CDR3 nucleotides read TGTGCCAGCAGCTCTGACGGACTAGCGGGACGATTTACCTACGAGCAGTACTTC. Its protein product is CASSSDGLAGRFTYEQYF.

V is TRBV21-1 and J is TRBJ2-3; TRBD1 is the table's D call and was not checked against the DNA. TRBV21-1 is a recognized pseudogene. The CDR3 consists of 13 residues. The chain's CDR3 is CACAQYSTDTQYF. As DNA, the CDR3 is TGTGCCTGCGCACAGTATAGCACAGATACGCAGTATTTT.

J is TRBJ1-4 and V is TRBV29-1; no clear D. CDR1 is SQVTM, CDR2 ANQGSEA, per germline. This CDR3 has 15 amino acids. V shed 0 bases and J shed 0 bases, with 8 bases lying between them. CDR3 nucleotides: TGCAGCGTTGAAGAGATCGGGGCAACTAATGAAAAACTGTTTTTT. It codes for CSVEEIGATNEKLFF. The full variable domain, rest sourced from reference TRBV29-1 and TRBJ1-4, is SAVISQKPSRDICQRGTSLTIQCQVDSQVTMMFWYRQQPGQSLTLIATANQGSEATYESGFVIDKFPISRPNLTFSTLTVSNMSPEDSSIYLCSVEEIGATNEKLFFGSGTQLSVL.

This clone was counted once. The V and J genes are TRBV9 and TRBJ1-5; 10 positions agree with TRBD1. J lost 2 bases, V lost 0 bases, and 5 bases had no gene match. Germline V gene data show CDR1 as SGDLS and CDR2 as YYNGEE. The CDR3 runs 17 residues. The CDR3 loop is CASSVDGTGAGNQPQHF. The CDR3 bases are TGTGCCAGCAGCGTAGACGGGACAGGGGCGGGCAATCAGCCCCAGCATTTT.

This clone was counted a single time. V gene TRBV9 combines with J gene TRBJ1-3, with D perhaps TRBD1 (5 bases). Germline V gene data show CDR1 as SGDLS and CDR2 as YYNGEE. Trimming removed 0 bases at V and 2 bases at J, with 15 bases between. The CDR3 is made up of 17 amino acids. CDR3 protein: CASSVGQPDYPGNTIYF. The CDR3 DNA reads as TGTGCCAGCAGCGTAGGACAGCCAGATTATCCTGGAAACACCATATATTTT.

The V and J genes are TRBV27 and TRBJ1-2; 7 bases are a match to TRBD1. The CDR3 contains 11 residues. Germline loops: CDR1 MNHEY, CDR2 SMNVEV (reference sequence). V shed 4 bases and J 7 bases; nucleotides not matched to a gene: 0. CDR3 nucleotides: TGTGCCAGCAGTTACAGGGGTGGCTACACCTTC. This sequence encodes CASSYRGGYTF.

The chain uses TRBV6-1 and TRBJ2-6; 11 bases align to TRBD1. The CDR3 covers 19 residues. In germline, CDR1 is MNHNS, CDR2 SASEGT. Trimming cost V 4 bases and J 3 bases; bases outside gene matches: 11. The CDR3 nucleotides read TGTGCCAGCAGTGCAAAGGCTGGACAGGGGGCTGTTGGGGCCAACGTCCTGACTTTC. Encoded protein: CASSAKAGQGAVGANVLTF.

The chain uses TRBV3-1 (or the pseudogene TRBV3-2) and TRBJ2-5, with D possibly TRBD2 on 5 matching bases. Germline loops: CDR1 LGHDT, CDR2 YNNKEL (reference sequence). The CDR3 is 13 residues long. Between the trimmed V and J ends, which lost 2 bases and 5 bases, there was a span of 9 bases. In DNA form, the CDR3 reads TGTGCCAGCAGCCAACTAGCTGGGGAGACCCAGTACTTC. Translation gives CASSQLAGETQYF.

J is TRBJ2-5 and V is TRBV28; 7 positions agree with TRBD2. CDR1 MDHEN and CDR2 SYDVKM come from the germline V gene. Trimming cost V 6 bases and J 0 bases; bases outside gene matches: 7. This CDR3 comprises 15 residues. In nucleotides, the CDR3 is TGTGCCAGCAGGATTGGGGGGGGGTACCAAGAGACCCAGTACTTC. Translated, it gives CASRIGGGYQETQYF.

The chain has TRBV6-1 and TRBJ1-2; a possible D gene is TRBD1 (6 bases). CDR1 is MNHNS and CDR2 is SASEGT in the germline V gene. V was trimmed by 2 bases and J by 5 bases, leaving 15 bases between them. The length of the CDR3 is 15 residues. CDR3 sequence reads: CASSEISGVGYGYTF. The CDR3 DNA reads as TGTGCCAGCAGTGAAATCTCAGGGGTGGGTTATGGCTACACCTTC.

V gene TRBV7-9 combines with J gene TRBJ2-7; 11 bases agree with TRBD1. V lost 3 bases, J lost 1 base, and 11 bases stayed unmatched. The length of the CDR3 is 18 residues. Germline CDR1 and CDR2: SEHNR and FQNEAQ (reference sequence). The CDR3 DNA reads as TGTGCCAGCAGCTTGACCGAAAAAGGACAGGGGGCGTCCTACGAGCAGTACTTC. Its translation is CASSLTEKGQGASYEQYF.

V and J are TRBV2 and TRBJ1-1; 9 bases line up with TRBD1. V dropped 5 bases and J dropped 7; count of bases not matched to a gene: 8. The CDR3 length is 14 residues. Germline loops: CDR1 SNHLY, CDR2 FYNNEI. The CDR3 sequence: CASSRDRVGIEAFF. The DNA of the CDR3 is TGTGCCAGCAGTCGGGACAGGGTTGGTATTGAAGCTTTCTTT.

This clone has more than one count but fewer than ten. The rearrangement links TRBV6-2 or TRBV6-3 to TRBJ1-1; tentative D call: TRBD1 (6 bases). Germline CDR1 MNHEY, CDR2 SVGEGT. The length of the CDR3 is 14 residues. Trimming removed 6 bases at V and 11 bases at J, with 22 bases between. CDR3 sequence: CASSKAGTPPGAFF. CDR3 nucleotides: TGTGCCAGCAGCAAAGCCGGGACACCACCCGGGGCTTTCTTT.

The V and J genes are TRBV6-5 and TRBJ2-5; possibly TRBD2 for D (6 bases). V was cut by 6 bases and J by 7 bases, with 12 bases left in between. Germline CDR1 MNHEY, CDR2 SVGAGI. This CDR3 region has 12 residues. The CDR3 loop reads CASSLMGGTQYF. CDR3 nucleotide sequence: TGTGCCAGCAGCTTAATGGGAGGGACCCAGTACTTC.

This clone was picked up one time. The chain links TRBV2 to TRBJ1-6; 12 nucleotides match TRBD1. Germline-derived CDR1 and CDR2 are SNHLY and FYNNEI. There are 13 residues in the CDR3. Trimming removed 7 bases from V and 9 bases from J; junction bases left unmatched: 1. CDR3 protein: CASKGQGASPLHF. For the CDR3, the DNA is TGTGCCAGCAAGGGACAGGGGGCTTCACCCCTCCACTTT.

This clone was observed a few times. The CDR3 DNA reads TGCAGCGTTATACACAGGGACAACGTCCTGACTTTC. Protein product: CSVIHRDNVLTF. J is TRBJ2-6 and V is TRBV29-1; the D gene is possibly TRBD1 (6 bases). The V and J ends lost 5 bases and 9 bases respectively, with 11 bases between them. Germline V gene data show CDR1 as SQVTM and CDR2 as ANQGSEA. This CDR3 has 12 residues.

J is TRBJ1-1 and V is TRBV11-2; perhaps TRBD1 as D (5 bases). Trimming pared 4 bases from V and 5 bases from J, leaving 14 bases between. This CDR3 has 14 residues. The germline V gene has CDR1 SGHAT and CDR2 FQNNGV. CDR3 DNA: TGTGCCAGCAGCTCCCAAGGGGCAAGAACTGAAGCTTTCTTT. As protein: CASSSQGARTEAFF.

In this sample, this clone turned up a few times. The chain employs TRBV7-3 and TRBJ1-1, with 7 positions matching TRBD1. The CDR3 extends over 16 amino acids. The germline CDR1 and CDR2 sequences are SGHTA and FQGTGA. V shed 2 bases and J 1 base; nucleotides not matched to a gene: 7. The CDR3 region is CASSLDGQVGNTEAFF. DNA of the CDR3: TGTGCCAGCAGCTTAGATGGACAGGTCGGGAACACTGAAGCTTTCTTT.

The chain uses TRBV30 and TRBJ2-3; 11 positions agree with TRBD2. Germline loops: CDR1 GTSNPN, CDR2 SVGIG (reference sequence). V trimming: 7 bases; J trimming: 2 bases; junction bases outside the gene matches: 5. The CDR3 extends over 14 amino acids. The CDR3 nucleotides are TGTGCCTCCATAGCGGGAGGGCTCACAGATACGCAGTATTTT. The encoded protein is CASIAGGLTDTQYF.

The V and J genes are TRBV5-1 and TRBJ2-3, with 14 bases fitting TRBD2. V dropped 4 bases and J dropped 5; count of bases not matched to a gene: 6. Germline V gene sequence: CDR1 SGHRS, CDR2 YFSETQ. The CDR3 is 16 residues long. CDR3 sequence (DNA): TGCGCCAGCAGCCAGAGACTAGCGGGGGGGCTAGATACGCAGTATTTT. This encodes CASSQRLAGGLDTQYF.

This rearrangement joins TRBV15 to TRBJ1-6; no clear D. Trimming shortened V by 5 bases and J by 4 bases, and 6 bases separated the two germline ends. Germline loops: CDR1 LNHNV, CDR2 YYDKDF (reference sequence). The CDR3 length is 13 residues. The CDR3 DNA reads as TGTGCCACCAGCCCCCAGTATAATTCACCCCTCCACTTT. This translates into CATSPQYNSPLHF. Together with reference TRBV15 and TRBJ1-6, the CDR3 gives the full variable domain: DAMVIQNPRYQVTQFGKPVTLSCSQTLNHNVMYWYQQKSSQAPKLLFHYYDKDFNNEADTPDNFQSRRPNTSFCFLDIRSPGLGDTAMYLCATSPQYNSPLHFGNGTRLTVT.

This chain links TRBV19 with TRBJ1-1; 9 positions agree with TRBD1. V trimming: 5 bases; J trimming: 0 bases; junction bases outside the gene matches: 7. Germline V gene data show CDR1 as LNHDA and CDR2 as SQIVND (reference sequence). This CDR3 is 16 amino acids long. The CDR3 DNA reads TGTGCCAGTAGTCTTGGACAGGGGCTCATGAACACTGAAGCTTTCTTT. It yields the protein CASSLGQGLMNTEAFF.

This clone appeared a few times. The chain has TRBV2 and TRBJ1-5; D gene unclear. The germline CDR1 and CDR2 sequences are SNHLY and FYNNEI. The CDR3 contains 15 residues. The ends were cut back, 0 bases at V and 3 bases at J, with 9 bases in the middle. This CDR3 reads CASSEARGVNQPQHF. The CDR3 DNA reads TGTGCCAGCAGTGAAGCGCGGGGAGTCAATCAGCCCCAGCATTTT.

The V gene is TRBV27, the J gene TRBJ1-6, with a tentative D call TRBD1 (6 bases). With 6 bases removed from V and 6 bases from J, the gap between germline ends came to 18 bases. This CDR3 spans 16 amino acids. Germline V gene lookup returns CDR1 MNHEY and CDR2 SMNVEV (reference sequence). CDR3 nucleotide sequence: TGTGCCAGCAGCGGCACTGGACAGATCTTTAATTCACCCCTCCACTTT. Amino acids: CASSGTGQIFNSPLHF.

This clone was detected once. This chain's CDR3 is CASSIAGTVRDGYTF. The CDR3 DNA sequence: TGTGCCAGTAGTATAGCAGGGACAGTTCGTGATGGCTACACCTTC. The chain employs TRBV19 and TRBJ1-2; 7 nucleotides line up with TRBD1. The germline CDR1 and CDR2 sequences are LNHDA and SQIVND (reference sequence). CDR3 length: 15 residues. V was pared by 1 base and J by 6 bases, with 8 bases of the junction left unmatched.

This clone was detected only once. V is TRBV2 and J is TRBJ2-3, with D unclear. Trimming pared 3 bases from V and 5 bases from J, leaving 12 bases between. This CDR3 is built from 14 residues. Germline V gives CDR1 SNHLY, CDR2 FYNNEI. The CDR3 DNA reads as TGTGCCAGCAGTGATCTCGGGTTTGGAGATACGCAGTATTTT. Translation gives CASSDLGFGDTQYF.

This sequence joins TRBV28 and TRBJ2-7; 8 positions match TRBD1. The germline gives CDR1 MDHEN, CDR2 SYDVKM. The CDR3 is made up of 13 amino acids. J lost 4 bases, V lost 7 bases, and 6 bases had no gene match. The CDR3 nucleotides read TGTGCCAGCATCTCCGGACAGGGTTACGAGCAGTACTTC. Protein sequence: CASISGQGYEQYF.

The chain couples TRBV27 to TRBJ2-5, with a possible D match to TRBD1 (7 bases). The germline V gene encodes CDR1 MNHEY and CDR2 SMNVEV (reference sequence). Trimming took 6 bases from V and 4 from J, leaving 12 bases between them. The CDR3 is 13 amino acids. As DNA, the CDR3 is TGTGCCAGCAGGAGACAGGGAGGAGAGACCCAGTACTTC. As protein: CASRRQGGETQYF.

This clone was observed a few times. V usage is TRBV30 and J usage is TRBJ2-7; the D gene is possibly TRBD1 (5 bases). The CDR3 totals 11 residues. Germline CDR1 is GTSNPN and CDR2 is SVGIG (reference sequence). V was shortened by 0 bases and J by 13 bases, with 13 bases between the two germline ends. CDR3 sequence (DNA): TGTGCCTGGAGTGTACAGGTAAAGTTCTACTTC. Protein product: CAWSVQVKFYF.

V and J are TRBV3-1 (or the pseudogene TRBV3-2) and TRBJ1-2; D remains ambiguous. Trimming took off 0 bases at V and 5 bases at J, with 10 bases between the two ends. This CDR3 contains 14 residues. Germline V gene lookup returns CDR1 LGHDT and CDR2 YNNKEL (reference sequence). The CDR3 spells CASSQDRTQYGYTF. The CDR3 bases are TGTGCCAGCAGCCAAGATCGGACTCAGTATGGCTACACCTTC.

DNA of the CDR3: TGTGCCAGCAACCCCGGGACAGGGGCCCGAAAGACCGGGGAGCTGTTTTTT. Protein: CASNPGTGARKTGELFF. The chain carries TRBV13 and TRBJ2-2, with 10 bases identical to TRBD1. V was pared by 7 bases and J by 5 bases, with 13 bases of the junction left unmatched. Per the germline V gene, CDR1 is PRHDT and CDR2 is FYEKMQ (reference sequence). This CDR3 is 17 amino acids long.